This TCR beta chain was retrieved from a study of T cell changes during pregnancy in multiple sclerosis. Sequencing was performed with immunoSEQ multiplex PCR; in TCRdb, only in-frame clones are kept and a portion is missing. In the table there are 60,000 to 65,000 clones, around 92% of which are singletons. Germline assignment: CDR1 SGHDN and CDR2 FVKESK. The CDR3 sequence is 13 residues long. V was clipped by 4 bases and J by 4 bases; unmatched bases: 1. The clonotype originates from a female donor in good health, enrolled as a control in a pregnancy study. The sequencing used peripheral blood, collected in the second trimester of pregnancy. This chain joins TRBV14 and TRBJ2-7, with 10 bases lining up with TRBD1. The CDR3: CASSPGQGYEQYF. The CDR3 bases are TGTGCCAGCAGCCCGGGACAGGGGTACGAGCAGTACTTC.